Each of the 7 T cell receptor beta chains below was sequenced from the same sample in a study of T cell repertoires in cytomegalovirus infection. TCRdb itself ran the reads through MiXCR, one entry per CDR3 protein. There are a few hundred thousand distinct CDR3 sequences in the sample; over 7.5% occur only once, and roughly 4% lies in the top ten. The source material was PBMCs. The receptors were gathered from a human donor in good health (CMV status not recorded). Some clones in this sample may be carry-over from other donors' samples.

In its sample, this clonotype was seen many times. The genes are TRBV19 and TRBJ1-1; D unclear. Germline loops: CDR1 LNHDA, CDR2 SQIVND (reference sequence). Between the trimmed V and J ends, which lost 1 base and 4 bases, there was a span of 16 bases. This CDR3 is 16 amino acids long. CDR3 protein: CASSIGEGGMSTEAFF. The CDR3 nucleotides are TGTGCCAGTAGTATAGGGGAGGGAGGTATGAGCACTGAAGCTTTCTTT.

CDR3 loop: CASSRSLRGDTGELFF. The CDR3 coding sequence is TGTGCCAGTAGTCGGTCCCTCAGGGGGGACACCGGGGAGCTGTTTTTT. The chain joins TRBV19 to TRBJ2-2; D might be TRBD1 (7 bases). The CDR3 has 16 amino acids. The germline V gene encodes CDR1 LNHDA and CDR2 SQIVND (reference sequence). V was shortened by 5 bases and J by 3 bases, with 16 bases between the two germline ends.

This clonotype was counted ten times or more. The V and J genes are TRBV24-1 and TRBJ1-1, with D perhaps TRBD1 (5 bases). V dropped 4 bases and J dropped 7 bases, with 12 bases sitting between them. This CDR3 is 13 amino acids long. The germline gives CDR1 KGHDR, CDR2 SFDVKD. The CDR3 loop reads CATSERGRREAFF. CDR3 sequence (DNA): TGTGCCACCAGTGAGCGGGGACGCCGTGAAGCTTTCTTT.

This clonotype was observed a handful of times. The V and J genes are TRBV15 and TRBJ1-3, with D possibly being TRBD1 (6 bases). The V end lost 1 base, the J end lost 4 bases, and 17 bases lay between the germline ends. Germline V gene sequence: CDR1 LNHNV, CDR2 YYDKDF (reference sequence). This CDR3 comprises 17 residues. The DNA of the CDR3 is TGTGCCACCAGCAGAGGAGGGGGACCCCCCGGAGGAAACACCATATATTTT. This codes for CATSRGGGPPGGNTIYF.

This clonotype has at least ten counts. The chain links TRBV7-2 to TRBJ2-4; D gene unclear. Per germline, CDR1 SGHTA and CDR2 FQGNSA. This CDR3 contains 17 residues. V was pared by 4 bases and J by 0 bases, with 16 bases between. As DNA, the CDR3 is TGTGCCAGCAGCTCCCCCGGAAGGTGGCTAGCCAAAAACATTCAGTACTTC. Amino acid sequence: CASSSPGRWLAKNIQYF.

This clonotype was found many times. V is TRBV7-8 and J is TRBJ1-2; D remains ambiguous. This CDR3 is 14 amino acids long. Trimming pared 5 bases from V and 1 base from J, leaving 11 bases between. Germline V CDR1 and CDR2: SGHVS, FQNEAQ. The CDR3 coding sequence is TGTGCCAGCAGCGCCTCGGCTCATAACTATGGCTACACCTTC. This gives the protein CASSASAHNYGYTF.

This clonotype has a handful of counts. This sequence joins TRBV19 and TRBJ2-2; 8 nucleotides agree with TRBD1. Germline V gene lookup returns CDR1 LNHDA and CDR2 SQIVND (reference sequence). Trimming took 6 bases from V and 7 from J; bases not matched to a gene: 4. The CDR3 totals 13 residues. For the CDR3, the DNA is TGTGCCAGTAGCCAGGGGGCAAACGGGGAGCTGTTTTTT. Residues: CASSQGANGELFF.